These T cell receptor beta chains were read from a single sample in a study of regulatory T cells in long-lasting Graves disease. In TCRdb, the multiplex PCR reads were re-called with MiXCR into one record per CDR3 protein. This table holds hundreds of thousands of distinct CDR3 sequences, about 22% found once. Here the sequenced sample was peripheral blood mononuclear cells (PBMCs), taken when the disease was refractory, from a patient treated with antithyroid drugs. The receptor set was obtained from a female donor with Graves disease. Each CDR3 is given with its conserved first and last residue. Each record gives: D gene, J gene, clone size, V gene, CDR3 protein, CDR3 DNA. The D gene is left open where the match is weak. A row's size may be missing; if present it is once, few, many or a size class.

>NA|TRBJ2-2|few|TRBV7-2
CASSPLGENTGELFF
TGTGCCAGCAGCCCCCTTGGCGAGAACACCGGGGAGCTGTTTTTT
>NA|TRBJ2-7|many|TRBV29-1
CSVEVQGTYEQYF
TGCAGCGTTGAAGTACAGGGCACCTACGAGCAGTACTTC
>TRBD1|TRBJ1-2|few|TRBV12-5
CASGPTGGGGYTF
TGTGCTAGTGGTCCAACAGGGGGCGGTGGCTACACCTTC
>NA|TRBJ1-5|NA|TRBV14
CASSGRGSDQPQHF
TGTGCCAGCAGCGGCAGGGGATCGGATCAGCCCCAGCATTTT
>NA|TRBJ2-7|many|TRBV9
CASSVGVGEQYF
TGTGCCAGCAGCGTAGGAGTCGGCGAGCAGTACTTC
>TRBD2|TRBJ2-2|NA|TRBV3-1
CASSQVSGSGTGELFF
TGTGCCAGCAGCCAAGTAAGCGGGAGTGGAACCGGGGAGCTGTTTTTT
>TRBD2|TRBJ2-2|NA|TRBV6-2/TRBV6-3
CASRPGGREGTGELFF
TGTGCCAGCAGACCTGGAGGCAGGGAGGGCACCGGGGAGCTGTTTTTT
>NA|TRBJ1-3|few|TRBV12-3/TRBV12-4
CASIPTFGNTIYF
TGTGCCAGCATCCCGACTTTTGGAAACACCATATATTTT
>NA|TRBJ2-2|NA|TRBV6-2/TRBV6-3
CASSYSGGNTGELFF
TGTGCCAGCAGTTACTCGGGCGGGAACACCGGGGAGCTGTTTTTT
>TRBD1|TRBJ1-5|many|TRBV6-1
CASSKGGAGQPQHF
TGTGCCAGCAGTAAAGGGGGCGCGGGTCAGCCCCAGCATTTT
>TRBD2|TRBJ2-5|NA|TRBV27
CASRERGGFQETQYF
TGTGCCAGCAGAGAGAGGGGAGGGTTCCAAGAGACCCAGTACTTC
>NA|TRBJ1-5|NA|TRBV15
CATSREGSSRGQPQHF
TGTGCCACCAGCAGAGAGGGCTCCTCACGAGGGCAGCCCCAGCATTTT
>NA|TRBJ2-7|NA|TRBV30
CAWGGGARNEQYF
TGTGCCTGGGGGGGGGGGGCGCGCAACGAGCAGTACTTC
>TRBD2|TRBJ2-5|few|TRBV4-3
CASSPSGADQETQYF
TGCGCCAGCAGTCCTAGCGGGGCAGACCAAGAGACCCAGTACTTC
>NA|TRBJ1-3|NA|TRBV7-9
CASSLARASSGNTIYF
TGTGCCAGCAGCTTAGCCCGAGCCTCTTCTGGAAACACCATATATTTT
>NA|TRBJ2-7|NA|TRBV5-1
CASSSGGNEQYF
TGCGCCAGCAGCTCGGGTGGCAACGAGCAGTACTTC
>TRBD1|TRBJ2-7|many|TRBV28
CASSTYRGMDEQYF
TGTGCCAGCAGTACCTACAGGGGGATGGACGAGCAGTACTTC
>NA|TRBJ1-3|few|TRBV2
CASTEGDAVTIYF
TGTGCCAGCACCGAGGGGGACGCGGTCACCATATATTTT
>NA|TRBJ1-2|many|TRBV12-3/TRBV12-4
CASSFTGDGTKSYGYTF
TGTGCCAGCAGTTTTACCGGGGACGGAACCAAATCCTATGGCTACACCTTC
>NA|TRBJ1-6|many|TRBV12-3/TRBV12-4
CASSYGGRSSPLHF
TGTGCCAGCAGTTATGGGGGTAGGAGTTCACCCCTCCACTTT
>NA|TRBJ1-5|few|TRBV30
CAWSYSNQPQHF
TGTGCCTGGAGTTATAGCAATCAGCCCCAGCATTTT
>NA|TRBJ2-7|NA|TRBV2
CASRGPGDYEQYF
TGTGCCAGCCGTGGGCCAGGTGACTACGAGCAGTACTTC
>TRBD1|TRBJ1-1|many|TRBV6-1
CASSLRQGEAFF
TGTGCCAGCAGTCTAAGACAGGGTGAAGCTTTCTTT
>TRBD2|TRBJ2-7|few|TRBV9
CASSVTSGSGDEQYF
TGTGCCAGCAGCGTGACAAGCGGGAGTGGGGACGAGCAGTACTTC
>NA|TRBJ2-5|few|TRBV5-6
CASSHSGPETQYF
TGTGCCAGCAGCCACTCCGGGCCGGAGACCCAGTACTTC
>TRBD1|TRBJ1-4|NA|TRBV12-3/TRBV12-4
CASSAGDRNFREKLFF
TGTGCCAGCAGTGCCGGGGACAGGAATTTTCGGGAAAAACTGTTTTTT
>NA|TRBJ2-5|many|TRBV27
CASSPGLRQETQYF
TGTGCCAGCAGTCCGGGACTCAGACAAGAGACCCAGTACTTC
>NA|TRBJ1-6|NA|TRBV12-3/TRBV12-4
CASRQANSPLHF
TGTGCCAGCCGACAGGCTAATTCACCCCTCCACTTT
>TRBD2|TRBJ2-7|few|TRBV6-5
CASSYSASGTSTYEQYF
TGTGCCAGCAGTTACAGTGCTAGCGGGACATCGACCTACGAGCAGTACTTC
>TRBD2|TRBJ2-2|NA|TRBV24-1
CATSDIAGAGAGELFF
TGTGCCACCAGTGACATAGCGGGAGCGGGGGCCGGGGAGCTGTTTTTT
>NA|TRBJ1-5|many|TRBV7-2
CASSSGVNQPQHF
TGTGCCAGCAGCTCCGGGGTCAATCAGCCCCAGCATTTT
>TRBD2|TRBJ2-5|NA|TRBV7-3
CASSPGLAGGSETQYF
TGTGCCAGCAGCCCGGGACTAGCGGGGGGGTCAGAGACCCAGTACTTC
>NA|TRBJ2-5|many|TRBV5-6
CASSLSQTQETQYF
TGTGCCAGCAGCTTGTCTCAAACCCAAGAGACCCAGTACTTC
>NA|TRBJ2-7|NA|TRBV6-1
CASSVRDNYEQYF
TGTGCCAGCAGTGTACGGGACAACTACGAGCAGTACTTC
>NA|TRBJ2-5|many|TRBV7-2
CASSLNPTGGQETQYF
TGTGCCAGCAGCTTAAACCCCACTGGGGGCCAAGAGACCCAGTACTTC
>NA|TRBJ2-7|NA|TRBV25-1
CASSLSGPHEQYF
TGTGCCAGCAGTCTCTCCGGGCCACACGAGCAGTACTTC
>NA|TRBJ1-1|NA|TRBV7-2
CASSQEPPPAEAFF
TGCGCCAGCAGCCAAGAGCCGCCGCCCGCTGAAGCTTTCTTT
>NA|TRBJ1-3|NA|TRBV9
CASSVARSGDTIYF
TGTGCCAGCAGCGTAGCCCGGTCTGGGGACACCATATATTTT
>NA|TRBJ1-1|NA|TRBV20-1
CSASRTPGPNTEAFF
TGCAGTGCTAGTAGGACACCGGGACCGAACACTGAAGCTTTCTTT
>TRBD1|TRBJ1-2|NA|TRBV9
CASSVGLIDRAFTANYGYTF
TGTGCCAGCAGCGTAGGCCTAATAGACAGGGCCTTTACCGCTAACTATGGCTACACCTTC
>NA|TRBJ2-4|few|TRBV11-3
CASSLFWDPGNIQYF
TGTGCCAGCAGCTTATTCTGGGACCCGGGAAACATTCAGTACTTC
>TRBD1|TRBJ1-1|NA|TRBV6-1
CASREGQKGSEAFF
TGTGCCAGCAGGGAGGGACAGAAGGGGTCTGAAGCTTTCTTT
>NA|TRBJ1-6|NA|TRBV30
CAWSPGQYNSPLHF
TGTGCCTGGTCGCCTGGACAGTATAATTCACCCCTCCACTTT
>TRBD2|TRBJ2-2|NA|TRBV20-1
CSARGRETTTGELFF
TGCAGTGCTAGAGGGCGGGAGACCACCACCGGGGAGCTGTTTTTT
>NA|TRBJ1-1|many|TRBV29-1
CSVAGPYTEAFF
TGCAGCGTTGCGGGACCGTACACTGAAGCTTTCTTT
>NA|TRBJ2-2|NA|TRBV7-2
CASSLIRNTGGLFF
TGTGCCAGCAGCTTAATTAGGAACACCGGGGGGCTGTTTTTT
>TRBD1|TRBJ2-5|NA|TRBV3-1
CASSQEGAARGPETQYF
TGTGCCAGCAGCCAAGAAGGGGCCGCAAGGGGGCCGGAGACCCAGTACTTC
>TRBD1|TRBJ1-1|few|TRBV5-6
CASSYRQGAFGAFF
TGTGCCAGCAGCTATCGACAGGGAGCGTTTGGAGCTTTCTTT
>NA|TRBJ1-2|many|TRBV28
CASSSFRGTF
TGTGCCAGCAGTTCTTTCCGGGGCACCTTC
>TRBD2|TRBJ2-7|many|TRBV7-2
CASSLSGGLSYEQYF
TGTGCCAGCAGCTTAAGCGGGGGACTCTCCTACGAGCAGTACTTC
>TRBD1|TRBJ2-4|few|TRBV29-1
CSVLTGRKNIQYF
TGCAGCGTTCTGACAGGGCGCAAAAACATTCAGTACTTC
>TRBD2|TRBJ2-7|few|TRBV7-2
CASGSWGDAKGRGYYEQYF
TGTGCCAGCGGATCCTGGGGGGACGCAAAGGGGCGGGGGTACTACGAGCAGTACTTC
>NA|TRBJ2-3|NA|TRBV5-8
CASSLAKEFITDTQYF
TGTGCCAGCAGCTTGGCCAAGGAATTTATCACAGATACGCAGTATTTT
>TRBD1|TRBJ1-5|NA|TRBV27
CASSPQPQGVGNQPQHF
TGTGCCAGCAGTCCTCAACCCCAGGGGGTCGGCAATCAGCCCCAGCATTTT